A single sample is the source of the 20 T cell receptor beta chains below, sequenced in a study of identical twins. One entry per CDR3 protein results from TCRdb running MiXCR on the 5' RACE reads. The sample lists some 320,000 distinct CDR3 sequences, roughly an eighth seen once, with approximately 7.6% in the top ten. This sample was also put to use in a study of yellow fever vaccine responses in identical twins.

Sequenced material: CD8+ T cells sorted from blood. These receptor sequences come from a woman aged 18-29 years in good health.

The chain employs TRBV6-5 and TRBJ1-2; no firm D call. Trimming left V 2 bases short and J 8 bases short, with 12 bases between. There are 13 residues in the CDR3. CDR1 and CDR2 (germline): MNHEY, SVGAGI. The CDR3 is CASSYDSGEGYTF. In nucleotides, the CDR3 is TGTGCCAGCAGTTACGATTCTGGGGAGGGCTACACCTTC.

The gene calls are TRBV7-9 and TRBJ2-1, with D tentatively TRBD2 (6 bases). Looked up from germline, CDR1 is SEHNR and CDR2 is FQNEAQ (reference sequence). V gave up 3 bases and J gave up 0 bases, with 12 bases separating them. This CDR3 comprises 16 residues. This CDR3 is CASSLLPSDSYNEQFF. The CDR3 region has the DNA TGTGCCAGCAGCTTGCTCCCTAGCGACTCCTACAATGAGCAGTTCTTC.

This sequence joins TRBV3-1 and TRBJ2-5; D not certain. Germline values: CDR1 LGHDT, CDR2 YNNKEL (reference sequence). V lost 0 bases, J lost 5 bases, and 16 bases lay in between. The CDR3 contains 16 residues. The CDR3 bases are TGTGCCAGCAGCCAAGATCGAGCAGGTACTTTGGAGACCCAGTACTTC. The encoded protein is CASSQDRAGTLETQYF.

The V and J genes are TRBV7-8 and TRBJ2-1; D ambiguous. Per germline, CDR1 SGHVS and CDR2 FQNEAQ. CDR3 length: 11 residues. Trimming pared 5 bases from V and 10 bases from J, leaving 9 bases between. The CDR3 nucleotides are TGTGCCAGCAGCCCCCCAGAGGAGCAGTTCTTC. Translated: CASSPPEEQFF. The variable domain in full, completed from reference TRBV7-8 and TRBJ2-1, reads GAGVSQSPRYKVAKRGQDVALRCDPISGHVSLFWYQQALGQGPEFLTYFQNEAQLDKSGLPSDRFFAERPEGSVSTLKIQRTQQEDSAVYLCASSPPEEQFFGPGTRLTVL.

This clonotype has ten or more counts. The chain combines TRBV7-9 with TRBJ2-7; tentatively, D is TRBD2 (5 bases). The V and J ends lost 4 bases and 2 bases respectively, with 6 bases between them. The CDR3 has 12 amino acids. Per the germline V gene, CDR1 is SEHNR and CDR2 is FQNEAQ (reference sequence). Here the CDR3 reads CASSSGTYEQYF. The CDR3 DNA follows: TGTGCCAGCAGCTCCGGGACCTACGAGCAGTACTTC.

The chain is built from TRBV12-3 or TRBV12-4 and TRBJ1-5; 7 nucleotides agree with TRBD1. Trimming at V came to 9 bases and at J to 3 bases, leaving 5 bases not matched to a gene. This CDR3 contains 13 residues. The CDR3 nucleotides read TGTGCCAGTACGGGACAGTTCAATCAGCCCCAGCATTTT. This translates into CASTGQFNQPQHF.

The sample holds a few counts of this clonotype. V is TRBV2 and J is TRBJ2-3; possibly TRBD1 for D (6 bases). The CDR3 contains 16 residues. V gave up 5 bases and J gave up 2 bases, with 17 bases separating them. Germline CDR1 is SNHLY and CDR2 is FYNNEI. CDR3: CASSNEQGVVTDTQYF. In DNA form, the CDR3 reads TGTGCCAGCAGTAACGAACAGGGTGTTGTCACAGATACGCAGTATTTT.

The chain is built from TRBV7-9 and TRBJ1-2, with D unresolved. The CDR3 spans 12 residues. Germline V gene sequence: CDR1 SEHNR, CDR2 FQNEAQ (reference sequence). V was clipped by 4 bases and J by 0 bases, with 3 bases between them. This chain's CDR3 is CASSSSNYGYTF. In DNA form, the CDR3 reads TGTGCCAGCAGCTCCTCTAACTATGGCTACACCTTC.

The J gene is TRBJ2-2, the V gene TRBV5-1; D gene uncertain. CDR3 length equals 14 residues. The germline gives CDR1 SGHRS, CDR2 YFSETQ. Trimming took 1 base from V and 1 from J, leaving 5 bases between them. The CDR3 reads CASSLYENTGELFF. CDR3 nucleotides: TGCGCCAGCAGCTTGTACGAGAACACCGGGGAGCTGTTTTTT.

The rearrangement uses TRBV11-3 and TRBJ2-7; 8 bases fit TRBD1. The germline CDR1 and CDR2 sequences are SGHNT and YENEEA. Trimming took 5 bases from V and 5 from J; bases not matched to a gene: 5. The CDR3 length is 13 residues. DNA for the CDR3: TGTGCCAGCAGCGCGGAGACAGGGGACGAGCAGTACTTC. Translating gives CASSAETGDEQYF.

This clonotype appeared once. The chain carries TRBV2 and TRBJ2-3; D is possibly TRBD2 (5 bases). This CDR3 has 11 amino acids. From germline, CDR1 is SNHLY and CDR2 FYNNEI. V was shortened by 4 bases and J by 10 bases, with 9 bases between the two germline ends. The CDR3: CASSGGLAQYF. As DNA, the CDR3 is TGTGCCAGCAGTGGAGGACTTGCGCAGTATTTT.

This clonotype was observed at least ten times. The V call is TRBV4-2, the J call TRBJ2-3, with 13 bases identical to TRBD2. The V and J ends lost 4 bases and 6 bases, in that order; junction bases with no gene match: 7. The length of the CDR3 is 16 residues. Germline loops: CDR1 LGHNA, CDR2 YNFKEQ. This CDR3 is CASSPRTSGGRDTQYF. CDR3 DNA: TGTGCCAGCAGCCCCAGGACTAGCGGGGGTCGGGATACGCAGTATTTT.

CDR3 DNA sequence: TGTGCCAGCAGCGGCTCTTACAGGGGGCGCGGGTTTAACTATGGCTACACCTTC. Translating it yields CASSGSYRGRGFNYGYTF. V and J are TRBV2 and TRBJ1-2; TRBD1 agrees at 9 bases. The length of the CDR3 is 18 residues. Per the germline V gene, CDR1 is SNHLY and CDR2 is FYNNEI. After removal of 6 bases from V and 1 base from J, the junction contained 15 bases not matched to a gene. The variable domain in full, with the rest retrieved from reference TRBV2 and TRBJ1-2, is EPEVTQTPSHQVTQMGQEVILRCVPISNHLYFYWYRQILGQKVEFLVSFYNNEISEKSEIFDDQFSVERPDGSNFTLKIRSTKLEDSAMYFCASSGSYRGRGFNYGYTFGSGTRLTVV.

This rearrangement joins TRBV10-1 to TRBJ2-1, with D possibly matching TRBD1 (5 bases). CDR1 and CDR2 from the germline V gene are WNHNN and SYGVQD (reference sequence). The CDR3 spans 15 residues. V was trimmed by 5 bases and J by 8 bases, leaving 19 bases between them. DNA of the CDR3: TGCGCCAGCAGTCAGGGCTTCCTGCCTGCTTATGAGCAGTTCTTC. Encoded protein: CASSQGFLPAYEQFF.

The chain is built from TRBV13 and TRBJ2-7, with 9 bases matching TRBD2. The length of the CDR3 is 16 residues. V dropped 5 bases and J dropped 2; count of bases not matched to a gene: 10. CDR1 is PRHDT, CDR2 FYEKMQ, per germline (reference sequence). The CDR3, as DNA: TGTGCCAGCAGCACGCGGTTAGCGGGAGCACCCTACGAGCAGTACTTC. Translating gives CASSTRLAGAPYEQYF. Supplemented by reference TRBV13 and TRBJ2-7, the full variable domain reads AAGVIQSPRHLIKEKRETATLKCYPIPRHDTVYWYQQGPGQDPQFLISFYEKMQSDKGSIPDRFSAQQFSDYHSELNMSSLELGDSALYFCASSTRLAGAPYEQYFGPGTRLTVT.

V is TRBV6-1 and J is TRBJ2-7, with D perhaps matching TRBD2 (6 bases). V gave up 2 bases and J gave up 2 bases, with 13 bases separating them. CDR3 length: 15 amino acids. Germline V gene data show CDR1 as MNHNS and CDR2 as SASEGT. The DNA of the CDR3 is TGTGCCAGCAGTGAACCGACTAGGTTCCCCTACGAGCAGTACTTC. It yields the protein CASSEPTRFPYEQYF.

This clonotype was recorded a few times. The chain has TRBV19 and TRBJ1-5; D unclear. The V end was cut by 4 bases, the J end by 2 bases, with 18 bases between. The CDR3 runs to 17 residues. CDR1 is LNHDA and CDR2 is SQIVND in the germline V gene (reference sequence). The CDR3 nucleotides read TGTGCCAGTAGTACCACCATGCTTGAGGCCCGCAATCAGCCCCAGCATTTT. Translated: CASSTTMLEARNQPQHF.

This clonotype was observed a few times. V usage is TRBV6-1 and J usage is TRBJ2-5, with a weak D call TRBD1 (5 bases). The ends were cut back, 2 bases at V and 2 bases at J, with 12 bases in the middle. The CDR3 totals 15 residues. Germline loops: CDR1 MNHNS, CDR2 SASEGT. The CDR3 DNA follows: TGTGCCAGCAGTGAATTTATAGGACAACAAGAGACCCAGTACTTC. Translated: CASSEFIGQQETQYF.

This clonotype appeared a few times. The chain employs TRBV2 and TRBJ1-1; D not resolved. The V gene's germline CDR1 is SNHLY and CDR2 FYNNEI. V lost 7 bases to trimming and J lost 4 bases, with 7 bases between them. The CDR3 loop spans 11 amino acids. The CDR3 coding sequence is TGTGCCAGCAAGAGTCGCACTGAAGCTTTCTTT. The encoded protein is CASKSRTEAFF.

This clonotype was recorded a few times. The rearrangement joins TRBV20-1 to TRBJ2-7; TRBD2 aligns across 11 bases. The trim removed 0 bases at V and 6 bases at J, leaving 10 bases unmatched. Germline V gives CDR1 DFQATT, CDR2 SNEGSKA (reference sequence). This CDR3 region has 16 residues. The CDR3 loop is CSARDPGTSGPPEQYF. CDR3 DNA sequence: TGCAGTGCTAGAGATCCCGGGACTAGCGGCCCCCCCGAGCAGTACTTC.